Described below is a single T cell receptor beta chain sequence and its context. Germline values: CDR1 GTSNPN, CDR2 SVGIG (reference sequence). The CDR3 totals 15 residues. The V gene lost 2 bases and the J gene lost 3 bases, with 16 bases spanning the gap. The sample is drawn from a study of blood T cell repertoires in COVID-19. On the study more broadly: Donors in the United States, Italy and Spain gave samples during acute or convalescent COVID-19. T cells, B-cell-depleted T cells, or PBMCs provided the cDNA or gDNA that served as material.

Using immunoSEQ multiplex PCR, the repertoire was profiled, and TCRdb retains in-frame clones only, with some absent. This table has approximately 470,000 clones, approximately 85% appearing once. The chain recombines TRBV30 with TRBJ1-2; tentative D call: TRBD1 (6 bases). Material for sequencing was peripheral blood. This TCR was sampled from a human donor in a cohort sampled during active COVID-19. CDR3 DNA sequence: TGTGCCTGGAGTATGTATGGGGGCGAGGACTATGGCTACACCTTC. It codes for CAWSMYGGEDYGYTF.